One and the same sample provided the 14 T cell receptor beta chains below, sequenced in a study of regulatory T cells in long-lasting Graves disease (dated by TCRdb to the early 2020s). What the time point label conveys for this sample: persistent/refractory GD, antithyroid drugs over 5 years with positive TRAb. For both TCR sequencing and RNA sequencing, RNA was extracted from PBMCs using TRIzol. Receptors were amplified or captured by multiplex PCR. The reads were generated on an Illumina HiSeq 4000. To build TCR beta libraries, CDR3 regions were amplified by Arm-PCR using iRepertoire HTBI primers. TCRdb trimmed the raw reads at Q25, called clones with MiXCR and kept productive beta chains. Under each unique CDR3 protein, matching rows form one entry showing the most common genes and DNA. Here the sample has 600,000 to 800,000 distinct CDR3 sequences; 25% to 30% occur a single time. The top ten clones comprise under 55% of the sample.

This material consisted of peripheral blood mononuclear cells (PBMCs), taken when the disease was refractory, from a patient treated with antithyroid drugs. The receptors originated from a female donor with Graves disease.

In this sample, this clonotype turned up a few times. The chain uses TRBV6-4 and TRBJ1-6; tentative D call: TRBD1 (6 bases). This CDR3 comprises 19 residues. V lost 5 bases and J lost 1, with 21 bases in between. Germline lookup yields CDR1 MRHNA and CDR2 SNTAGT. The chain's CDR3 is CASSSTGGAETSYNSPLHF. The DNA for the CDR3 is TGTGCCAGCAGTTCGACGGGGGGGGCAGAAACTTCCTATAATTCACCCCTCCACTTT.

V is TRBV7-9 and J is TRBJ1-5; D ambiguous. With 4 bases removed from V and 0 bases from J, the gap between germline ends came to 7 bases. The CDR3 totals 14 residues. The germline V gene has CDR1 SEHNR and CDR2 FQNEAQ (reference sequence). The CDR3 nucleotides read TGTGCCAGCAGCTCCACATCTAGCAATCAGCCCCAGCATTTT. This translates into CASSSTSSNQPQHF.

This clonotype came up many times. The chain couples TRBV6-1 to TRBJ1-1; D possibly corresponds to TRBD1 (6 bases). Germline V gives CDR1 MNHNS, CDR2 SASEGT. CDR3 length: 13 amino acids. Trimming left V 6 bases short and J 6 bases short, with 14 bases between. The CDR3 coding sequence is TGTGCCAGCAGCAGAGGGGGGGCGGCTGAAGCTTTCTTT. It encodes CASSRGGAAEAFF.

The table lists this clonotype with a few counts. This chain links TRBV30 with TRBJ1-1; no definite D call. The CDR3 runs to 10 residues. Germline assignment: CDR1 GTSNPN and CDR2 SVGIG (reference sequence). Deletions cut 7 bases from V and 4 bases from J, with 7 bases between. The CDR3 bases are TGTGCCTTAGTGGGCACTGAAGCTTTCTTT. Residues: CALVGTEAFF.

The chain couples TRBV6-1 to TRBJ1-1; D ambiguous. Between the trimmed V and J ends, which lost 7 bases and 0 bases, there was a span of 9 bases. Germline assignment: CDR1 MNHNS and CDR2 SASEGT. The CDR3 sequence is 13 residues long. CDR3 nucleotides: TGTGCCAGCAAGGTCCCGGTGAACACTGAAGCTTTCTTT. Encoded protein: CASKVPVNTEAFF.

The V call is TRBV5-1, the J call TRBJ2-7; a weak D match, TRBD2 (6 bases). Germline-derived CDR1 and CDR2 are SGHRS and YFSETQ. This CDR3 is 15 amino acids long. Trimming took 5 bases from V and 2 from J, leaving 17 bases between them. CDR3: CASSQGSGRTYEQYF. The CDR3 bases are TGCGCCAGCAGTCAGGGCAGCGGGCGGACCTACGAGCAGTACTTC.

V gene TRBV7-3 combines with J gene TRBJ2-2; D may correspond to TRBD1 or TRBD2 (5 bases each). There are 14 residues in the CDR3. CDR1 is SGHTA, CDR2 FQGTGA, per germline. Trimming removed 5 bases from V and 7 bases from J, with 14 bases in between. The CDR3 spells CASSPSRENGELFF. The CDR3, as DNA: TGTGCCAGCAGCCCCAGCAGGGAGAACGGGGAGCTGTTTTTT.

Only a few counts were recorded for this clonotype. V usage is TRBV19 and J usage is TRBJ2-5; D is perhaps TRBD1 (7 bases). Germline loops: CDR1 LNHDA, CDR2 SQIVND (reference sequence). Trimming took off 1 base at V and 4 bases at J, with 16 bases between the two ends. The CDR3 has 16 amino acids. The CDR3 region has the DNA TGTGCCAGTAGTATAGCCTTAGGAGGGGGCGGAGAGACCCAGTACTTC. This sequence encodes CASSIALGGGGETQYF.

The chain carries TRBV19 and TRBJ2-7, with 7 bases lining up with TRBD2. Trimming cost V 5 bases and J 5 bases; bases outside gene matches: 12. The germline gives CDR1 LNHDA, CDR2 SQIVND (reference sequence). This CDR3 has 15 amino acids. The CDR3 nucleotides are TGTGCCAGTAGTCCACCGACTAGCCAATACCACGAGCAGTACTTC. Translated, it gives CASSPPTSQYHEQYF.

In its sample, this clonotype was seen a few times. The V gene is TRBV11-2, the J gene TRBJ1-6, with no clear D. The CDR3 extends over 15 amino acids. Per germline, CDR1 SGHAT and CDR2 FQNNGV. Trimming removed 2 bases at V and 5 bases at J, with 10 bases between. As DNA, the CDR3 is TGTGCCAGCAGCTTAAGACCAGGCAATAATTCACCCCTCCACTTT. Translation: CASSLRPGNNSPLHF.

The chain uses TRBV7-9 and TRBJ2-7; D possibly corresponds to TRBD1 (6 bases). V gave up 5 bases and J gave up 3 bases, with 20 bases separating them. This CDR3 comprises 16 residues. Germline-derived CDR1 and CDR2 are SEHNR and FQNEAQ (reference sequence). The CDR3 DNA is TGTGCCAGCAGCCCAAGGGACAACTCTCTGCACTACGAGCAGTACTTC. Its protein product is CASSPRDNSLHYEQYF.

CDR3 in DNA: TGTGCCTGGAGTGGCTTTACTAGCGGGTTCTACGAGCAGTACTTC. Encoded protein: CAWSGFTSGFYEQYF. The chain couples TRBV30 to TRBJ2-7; 9 bases align to TRBD2. Per germline, CDR1 GTSNPN and CDR2 SVGIG (reference sequence). This CDR3 has 15 amino acids. J gave up 3 bases and V 1 base, and 7 bases lay outside the gene matches.

The count of this clonotype is one. CDR3 amino acids: CSARTSGRGGELFF. CDR3 bases: TGCAGTGCTCGGACTAGCGGGCGAGGCGGGGAGCTGTTTTTT. The rearrangement joins TRBV20-1 to TRBJ2-2; 11 bases match TRBD2. Germline values: CDR1 DFQATT, CDR2 SNEGSKA (reference sequence). The CDR3 sequence is 14 residues long. J was trimmed by 7 bases and V by 5 bases; bases with no gene match: 6.

The gene calls are TRBV3-1 and TRBJ2-7; 7 bases are a match to TRBD2. Looked up from germline, CDR1 is LGHDT and CDR2 is YNNKEL (reference sequence). The CDR3 runs 15 residues. Trimming removed 1 base from V and 7 bases from J; junction bases left unmatched: 10. In DNA form, the CDR3 reads TGTGCCAGCAGCCAAGGACTAGCTGAGACCTCTGAGCAGTACTTC. It translates to CASSQGLAETSEQYF.